A single sample gave rise to the 18 T cell receptor beta chains below, sequenced in a study of T cells after yellow fever vaccination. TCRdb recomputed calls from the 5' RACE reads with MiXCR, one row per CDR3 protein. This sample has approximately 240,000 distinct CDR3 sequences, with more than 3.5% found just once. Sequenced material: PBMCs, taken 15 days after the yellow fever booster vaccination. The receptors were gathered from a man aged 18 to 30 who received the YFV17D yellow fever vaccine.

The rearrangement uses TRBV19 and TRBJ1-1; D is unclear. The CDR3 is made up of 13 amino acids. Trimming left V 10 bases short and J 5 bases short, with 17 bases between. Germline lookup yields CDR1 LNHDA and CDR2 SQIVND (reference sequence). This CDR3 is CATADGWGTEAFF. The CDR3 DNA sequence: TGTGCCACCGCTGACGGGTGGGGTACTGAAGCTTTCTTT.

In its sample, this clonotype was seen a few times. The CDR3 protein is CSARPSAGTSGSGANVLTF. In DNA form, the CDR3 reads TGCAGTGCTAGACCTAGCGCCGGGACTAGCGGTTCTGGGGCCAACGTCCTGACTTTC. This chain links TRBV20-1 with TRBJ2-6; TRBD2 aligns across 11 bases. Germline V lookup: CDR1 DFQATT, CDR2 SNEGSKA (reference sequence). The CDR3 extends over 19 amino acids. V gave up 2 bases and J gave up 1 base; unmatched junction bases: 10.

This clonotype was seen many times. The chain has TRBV12-3 or TRBV12-4 and TRBJ1-4, with D hard to call. The germline V and J ends were trimmed by 4 bases and 8 bases, with 11 bases remaining between them. The CDR3 is made up of 13 amino acids. The CDR3 DNA reads TGTGCCAGCAGTTCGGGAGTGATAGAAAAACTGTTTTTT. Its translation: CASSSGVIEKLFF.

This clonotype was detected many times. CDR3 region: CAITTSLGLVHEQYF. CDR3 nucleotides: TGTGCCATCACCACAAGCCTCGGACTAGTTCACGAGCAGTACTTC. The V call is TRBV10-3, the J call TRBJ2-7; 7 nucleotides agree with TRBD2. The CDR3 runs 15 residues. V was pared by 7 bases and J by 5 bases, with 14 bases of the junction left unmatched. CDR1 and CDR2 (germline): ENHRY, SYGVKD.

This clonotype was observed many times. This chain joins TRBV10-3 and TRBJ1-6; 7 bases line up with TRBD1. The V gene's germline CDR1 is ENHRY and CDR2 SYGVKD. This CDR3 is built from 15 residues. Trimming took 4 bases from V and 15 from J; bases not matched to a gene: 15. The CDR3 DNA reads TGTGCCATCAGTGCACAGGGGAGGGATGACGGTGGCCTCCACTTT. It yields the protein CAISAQGRDDGGLHF.

This clonotype was found many times. The gene calls are TRBV11-2 and TRBJ1-1; TRBD1 might be the D (6 bases). Germline V gene sequence: CDR1 SGHAT, CDR2 FQNNGV. This CDR3 spans 13 amino acids. V shed 5 bases and J shed 1 base, with 8 bases lying between them. The CDR3 sequence is CASSEQGNTEAFF. DNA of the CDR3: TGTGCCAGCAGCGAACAGGGGAACACTGAAGCTTTCTTT.

This clonotype has at least ten counts. The chain couples TRBV11-2 to TRBJ2-3; the match to TRBD2 covers 11 bases. V was clipped by 1 base and J by 0 bases; unmatched bases: 3. The CDR3 sequence is 17 residues long. The germline V gene encodes CDR1 SGHAT and CDR2 FQNNGV. The chain's CDR3 is CASSLASGGPSTDTQYF. The CDR3, as DNA: TGTGCCAGCAGCTTAGCTAGCGGGGGGCCTAGCACAGATACGCAGTATTTT.

This clonotype occurred a few times. The chain combines TRBV7-2 with TRBJ2-7; D is undetermined. Trimming shortened V by 3 bases and J by 6 bases, and 15 bases separated the two germline ends. Germline V CDR1 and CDR2: SGHTA, FQGNSA. The CDR3 spans 14 residues. Here the CDR3 DNA reads TGTGCCAGCAGCTTTCGGGCCCTAGGTGGCGAGCAGTACTTC. It codes for CASSFRALGGEQYF.

This clonotype was seen many times. V is TRBV5-1 and J is TRBJ1-5; possible D gene TRBD1, 5 bases. Germline CDR1 SGHRS, CDR2 YFSETQ. The CDR3 spans 13 residues. V was cut by 5 bases and J by 6 bases, with 12 bases left in between. The CDR3 DNA reads as TGCGCCAGCAGTCCGGGGGAAGGTCAGCCCCAGCATTTT. Its protein is CASSPGEGQPQHF.

In this sample, this clonotype turned up many times. This chain links TRBV5-1 with TRBJ2-7; maybe TRBD1 (5 bases). In germline, CDR1 is SGHRS, CDR2 YFSETQ. The CDR3 is 16 amino acids. The V and J ends lost 1 base and 1 base respectively, with 15 bases between them. In DNA, the CDR3 is TGCGCCAGCAGCTTGACTTATTACAGGACATCCTACGAGCAGTACGTC. Residues: CASSLTYYRTSYEQYV.

This clonotype was detected ten times or more. The V gene is TRBV29-1, the J gene TRBJ2-1; 9 nucleotides agree with TRBD2. The CDR3 extends over 16 amino acids. The V gene end was trimmed by 1 base and the J gene end by 5 bases; junction bases not matched to a gene: 9. The germline V gene has CDR1 SQVTM and CDR2 ANQGSEA. The CDR3, as DNA: TGCAGCGTTGAAGGGTTTGTGGAGCGGGGGGACAATGAGCAGTTCTTC. As protein: CSVEGFVERGDNEQFF.

The chain carries TRBV6-2 or TRBV6-3 and TRBJ2-3, with unresolved D. Germline assignment: CDR1 MNHEY and CDR2 SVGEGT. This CDR3 spans 11 amino acids. The CDR3 DNA sequence: TGTGCGTGCAGCTACGTTGGAACGCAGTATTTT. This encodes CACSYVGTQYF.

This clonotype occurred many times. The chain is built from TRBV5-1 and TRBJ2-7; 7 positions agree with TRBD1. This CDR3 region has 16 residues. Germline V gene data show CDR1 as SGHRS and CDR2 as YFSETQ. Germline trimming cut 2 bases from V and 6 bases from J; bases unmatched to any gene: 14. In nucleotides, the CDR3 is TGCGCCAGCAGCTTCTCCCAGACCGGGACAGTGATCGAGCAGTACTTC. Translation gives CASSFSQTGTVIEQYF. Drawing the rest from reference TRBV5-1 and TRBJ2-7, the complete variable domain is KAGVTQTPRYLIKTRGQQVTLSCSPISGHRSVSWYQQTPGQGLQFLFEYFSETQRNKGNFPGRFSGRQFSNSRSEMNVSTLELGDSALYLCASSFSQTGTVIEQYFGPGTRLTVT.

This clonotype was observed at least ten times. J is TRBJ2-3 and V is TRBV18, with D perhaps TRBD1 or TRBD2 (5 bases each). The CDR3 totals 15 residues. Between the trimmed V and J ends, which lost 3 bases and 4 bases, there was a span of 14 bases. Germline CDR1 KGHSH, CDR2 LQKENI. The CDR3 protein is CASSPITGRADTQYF. Written as DNA, the CDR3 is TGTGCCAGCTCACCGATAACGGGGCGCGCAGATACGCAGTATTTT. Full variable domain (outside the CDR3, taken from reference TRBV18 and TRBJ2-3): NAGVMQNPRHLVRRRGQEARLRCSPMKGHSHVYWYRQLPEEGLKFMVYLQKENIIDESGMPKERFSAEFPKEGPSILRIQQVVRGDSAAYFCASSPITGRADTQYFGPGTRLTVL.

A few counts support this clonotype. The gene calls are TRBV12-3 or TRBV12-4 and TRBJ2-3; 10 bases align to TRBD2. V lost 8 bases, J lost 5 bases, and 10 bases stayed unmatched. CDR3 length: 15 residues. This CDR3 reads CASVVSGGIVDTQYF. CDR3 nucleotides: TGTGCCAGCGTGGTTAGCGGGGGGATAGTAGATACGCAGTATTTT.

This clonotype occurred many times. The chain is built from TRBV7-2 and TRBJ2-3; the match to TRBD2 covers 9 bases. CDR3 size: 15 residues. V dropped 5 bases and J dropped 4; count of bases not matched to a gene: 7. In germline, CDR1 is SGHTA, CDR2 FQGNSA. The CDR3 region is CASSRNSGSADTQYF. The CDR3 region has the DNA TGTGCCAGCAGCCGAAATAGCGGGAGCGCAGATACGCAGTATTTT.

This clonotype was observed many times. The chain combines TRBV12-3 or TRBV12-4 with TRBJ1-5, with D tentatively TRBD1 (5 bases). The CDR3 loop spans 13 amino acids. Trimming took off 5 bases at V and 2 bases at J, with 7 bases between the two ends. DNA for the CDR3: TGTGCCAGCAGTCAGGGCGGCAATCAGCCCCAGCATTTT. Its translation: CASSQGGNQPQHF.

This clonotype was observed at least ten times. The chain couples TRBV18 to TRBJ2-5; no firm D call. This CDR3 is 12 amino acids long. Germline V gene data show CDR1 as KGHSH and CDR2 as LQKENI. V dropped 5 bases and J dropped 2 bases, with 6 bases sitting between them. CDR3 region: CASSKGQETQYF. The CDR3 nucleotides are TGTGCCAGCTCAAAAGGACAAGAGACCCAGTACTTC.